One sample yielded the 23 T cell receptor beta chains listed below, sequenced in a study of T cell changes during pregnancy in multiple sclerosis. Sequencing used immunoSEQ multiplex PCR; TCRdb keeps in-frame clones, though not all of them. The sample carries around 120,000 clones, 91% recorded once. The sequenced sample was peripheral blood, obtained after pregnancy. These receptors all stem from a female donor with multiple sclerosis, enrolled in a pregnancy study.

This clone was recorded once. The V gene is TRBV9, the J gene TRBJ2-1; D might be TRBD1 (6 bases). The CDR3 is 16 amino acids. Germline V gene sequence: CDR1 SGDLS, CDR2 YYNGEE. The V end was cut by 3 bases, the J end by 1 base, with 14 bases between. The CDR3, as DNA: TGTGCCAGCAGCGGTGTGATACAGGGTTCCTACAATGAGCAGTTCTTC. Amino acids: CASSGVIQGSYNEQFF.

The chain joins TRBV6-6 to TRBJ2-7, with 13 bases fitting TRBD2. The CDR3 consists of 15 residues. V dropped 2 bases and J dropped 7; count of bases not matched to a gene: 5. Germline V gives CDR1 MNHNY, CDR2 SVGAGI (reference sequence). The CDR3 region has the DNA TGTGCCAGCAGTTACGGGACTAGCGGGGTGTGGGAGCAGTACTTC. It encodes CASSYGTSGVWEQYF.

The rearrangement links TRBV7-9 to TRBJ2-1; D is possibly TRBD1 (5 bases). Trimming left V 1 base short and J 1 base short, with 8 bases between. This CDR3 contains 15 residues. CDR1 and CDR2 (germline): SEHNR, FQNEAQ (reference sequence). CDR3 sequence reads: CASSLEGLSYNEQFF. Here the CDR3 DNA reads TGTGCCAGCAGCTTAGAGGGGTTGTCCTACAATGAGCAGTTCTTC.

V gene TRBV27 combines with J gene TRBJ2-7, with a tentative D call TRBD1 (5 bases). Deletions cut 0 bases from V and 3 bases from J, with 12 bases between. The germline CDR1 and CDR2 sequences are MNHEY and SMNVEV (reference sequence). The CDR3 sequence is 15 residues long. The CDR3 bases are TGTGCCAGCAGTTTATCGTTCAGGGCTGGCTACGAGCAGTACTTC. This gives the protein CASSLSFRAGYEQYF.

The rearrangement joins TRBV5-4 to TRBJ1-1; 8 bases align to TRBD1. The CDR3 has 17 amino acids. The V and J ends lost 4 bases and 0 bases, in that order; junction bases with no gene match: 11. Per the germline V gene, CDR1 is SGHNT and CDR2 is YYREEE (reference sequence). The CDR3 loop reads CASSAPGQVSMNTEAFF. In nucleotides, the CDR3 is TGTGCCAGCAGCGCGCCGGGACAGGTGTCCATGAACACTGAAGCTTTCTTT.

V is TRBV11-2 and J is TRBJ2-7; D gene uncertain. The CDR3 is 15 amino acids. Trimming took off 0 bases at V and 0 bases at J, with 9 bases between the two ends. CDR1 is SGHAT and CDR2 is FQNNGV in the germline V gene. CDR3: CASSLDLAGSYEQYF. In DNA form, the CDR3 reads TGTGCCAGCAGCTTAGATCTGGCAGGCTCCTACGAGCAGTACTTC.

The chain recombines TRBV7-2 with TRBJ2-7; the D gene is possibly TRBD1 (5 bases). CDR3 size: 14 residues. Germline CDR1 and CDR2: SGHTA and FQGNSA. V was clipped by 6 bases and J by 2 bases, with 14 bases between them. The CDR3 protein is CASRQGHKPYEQYF. The CDR3 nucleotides read TGTGCCAGCAGGCAGGGCCACAAACCCTACGAGCAGTACTTC.

This clone has more than one count but fewer than ten. The V call is TRBV11-2, the J call TRBJ2-1; D might be TRBD2 (5 bases). The V gene lost 1 base and the J gene lost 3 bases, with 10 bases spanning the gap. The CDR3 runs 15 residues. Germline-derived CDR1 and CDR2 are SGHAT and FQNNGV. CDR3 protein: CASSLGEGDYNEQFF. CDR3 sequence (DNA): TGTGCCAGCAGCTTAGGTGAGGGAGACTACAATGAGCAGTTCTTC.

The V and J genes are TRBV27 and TRBJ2-3; D might be TRBD1 (6 bases). V was clipped by 5 bases and J by 0 bases, with 15 bases between them. The CDR3 covers 16 residues. The germline gives CDR1 MNHEY, CDR2 SMNVEV (reference sequence). This CDR3 reads CASSLGTLPSTDTQYF. CDR3 bases: TGTGCCAGCAGTCTCGGGACACTCCCTAGCACAGATACGCAGTATTTT.

This rearrangement joins TRBV27 to TRBJ2-1; possibly TRBD2 for D (7 bases). This CDR3 is 13 amino acids long. Trimming left V 2 bases short and J 13 bases short, with 15 bases between. The V gene's germline CDR1 is MNHEY and CDR2 SMNVEV (reference sequence). As DNA, the CDR3 is TGTGCCAGCAGTTTAAGAGGGGCGGGGGCTCAGTTCTTC. Translation gives CASSLRGAGAQFF.

The chain uses TRBV4-1 and TRBJ1-2; TRBD1 matches at 8 bases. V shed 4 bases and J 0 bases; nucleotides not matched to a gene: 10. The CDR3 runs to 17 residues. Germline V lookup: CDR1 MGHRA, CDR2 YSYEKL. In DNA form, the CDR3 reads TGCGCCAGCAGCCTAGGACAGGGCGGTGTTGCTAACTATGGCTACACCTTC. Translation gives CASSLGQGGVANYGYTF.

The chain is built from TRBV4-2 and TRBJ2-1; perhaps TRBD2 as D (5 bases). The V end was cut by 6 bases, the J end by 1 base, with 16 bases between. Germline V lookup: CDR1 LGHNA, CDR2 YNFKEQ. The CDR3 loop spans 16 amino acids. The CDR3 loop is CASSRTEGRSYNEQFF. The CDR3 DNA is TGTGCCAGCAGTCGCACAGAGGGTAGGTCCTACAATGAGCAGTTCTTC.

The rearrangement uses TRBV7-9 and TRBJ1-4; D gene ambiguous. Between the trimmed V and J ends, which lost 4 bases and 0 bases, there was a span of 9 bases. CDR1 and CDR2 (germline): SEHNR, FQNEAQ (reference sequence). This CDR3 is built from 15 residues. CDR3 amino acids: CASSSGGTTNEKLFF. CDR3 in DNA: TGTGCCAGCAGCTCAGGAGGCACAACTAATGAAAAACTGTTTTTT.

CDR3 residues: CASSQDPSNEQFF. DNA of the CDR3: TGCGCCAGCAGCCAAGATCCTTCCAATGAGCAGTTCTTC. This rearrangement joins TRBV4-1 to TRBJ2-1, with D unclear. Germline CDR1 and CDR2: MGHRA and YSYEKL. The CDR3 has 13 residues. The V gene lost 0 bases and the J gene lost 6 bases, with 6 bases spanning the gap.

The V call is TRBV19, the J call TRBJ1-5; D not resolved. Germline-derived CDR1 and CDR2 are LNHDA and SQIVND (reference sequence). The V end was cut by 0 bases, the J end by 4 bases, with 4 bases between. The CDR3 loop spans 13 amino acids. In DNA, the CDR3 is TGTGCCAGTAGTATAGACAAAAATCAGCCCCAGCATTTT. It is translated as CASSIDKNQPQHF.

This rearrangement joins TRBV5-1 to TRBJ2-5, with 8 nucleotides matching TRBD2. The CDR3 extends over 14 amino acids. Germline V CDR1 and CDR2: SGHRS, YFSETQ. V dropped 4 bases and J dropped 4; count of bases not matched to a gene: 6. The CDR3 here is CASSPRAGVETQYF. In DNA form, the CDR3 reads TGCGCCAGCAGCCCGAGAGCGGGGGTAGAGACCCAGTACTTC.

The chain carries TRBV9 and TRBJ2-3, with D uncertain. Trimming removed 0 bases from V and 0 bases from J, with 11 bases in between. Germline V gene data show CDR1 as SGDLS and CDR2 as YYNGEE. The CDR3 consists of 16 residues. CDR3 nucleotide sequence: TGTGCCAGCAGCGTAGCTGTGGAGATAAGCACAGATACGCAGTATTTT. It is translated as CASSVAVEISTDTQYF.

The V gene is TRBV6-6, the J gene TRBJ1-2; a possible D gene is TRBD1 (6 bases). The CDR3 is 16 residues long. Germline V lookup: CDR1 MNHNY, CDR2 SVGAGI (reference sequence). Trimming shortened V by 0 bases and J by 2 bases, and 13 bases separated the two germline ends. CDR3 residues: CASSYSRDIGNYGYTF. CDR3 in DNA: TGTGCCAGCAGTTACTCCCGGGACATCGGAAACTATGGCTACACCTTC.

The V gene is TRBV2, the J gene TRBJ2-7; 7 bases are a match to TRBD2. CDR3 length: 11 amino acids. Trimming cost V 5 bases and J 7 bases; bases outside gene matches: 2. In germline, CDR1 is SNHLY, CDR2 FYNNEI. The CDR3 sequence: CASSRLAEQYF. The CDR3 DNA follows: TGTGCCAGCAGTCGACTAGCAGAGCAGTACTTC.

The rearrangement links TRBV6-1 to TRBJ1-5; the D gene is possibly TRBD1 (5 bases). Germline V lookup: CDR1 MNHNS, CDR2 SASEGT. V lost 0 bases to trimming and J lost 3 bases, with 9 bases between them. There are 15 residues in the CDR3. DNA for the CDR3: TGTGCCAGCAGTGAAGCAGGGGCGCCCAATCAGCCCCAGCATTTT. Residues: CASSEAGAPNQPQHF.

A remark on this clone: Distinct nucleotide sequences in the sample also encode this CDR3. This chain uses TRBV5-6 with TRBJ2-7; unclear D gene. The CDR3 has 14 residues. Germline CDR1 SGHDT, CDR2 YYEEEE. V lost 0 bases to trimming and J lost 0 bases, with 7 bases between them. This CDR3 reads CASSLVPGSYEQYF. In DNA form, the CDR3 reads TGTGCCAGCAGCTTGGTACCGGGCTCCTACGAGCAGTACTTC.

The V gene is TRBV9, the J gene TRBJ1-3; perhaps TRBD1 as D (5 bases). V was trimmed by 4 bases and J by 4 bases, leaving 24 bases between them. CDR3 size: 18 residues. Germline V gives CDR1 SGDLS, CDR2 YYNGEE. The CDR3 here is CASSTPRRGIDKGNTIYF. The CDR3 DNA is TGTGCCAGCAGCACCCCCCGGAGGGGCATCGATAAGGGAAACACCATATATTTT.

The J gene is TRBJ2-1, the V gene TRBV7-2; TRBD2 matches 9 bases. V trimming: 2 bases; J trimming: 2 bases; junction bases outside the gene matches: 4. Per the germline V gene, CDR1 is SGHTA and CDR2 is FQGNSA. CDR3 length: 16 amino acids. This CDR3 is CASSLLAGNPYNEQFF. The CDR3 bases are TGTGCCAGCAGCTTACTAGCGGGGAATCCCTACAATGAGCAGTTCTTC.